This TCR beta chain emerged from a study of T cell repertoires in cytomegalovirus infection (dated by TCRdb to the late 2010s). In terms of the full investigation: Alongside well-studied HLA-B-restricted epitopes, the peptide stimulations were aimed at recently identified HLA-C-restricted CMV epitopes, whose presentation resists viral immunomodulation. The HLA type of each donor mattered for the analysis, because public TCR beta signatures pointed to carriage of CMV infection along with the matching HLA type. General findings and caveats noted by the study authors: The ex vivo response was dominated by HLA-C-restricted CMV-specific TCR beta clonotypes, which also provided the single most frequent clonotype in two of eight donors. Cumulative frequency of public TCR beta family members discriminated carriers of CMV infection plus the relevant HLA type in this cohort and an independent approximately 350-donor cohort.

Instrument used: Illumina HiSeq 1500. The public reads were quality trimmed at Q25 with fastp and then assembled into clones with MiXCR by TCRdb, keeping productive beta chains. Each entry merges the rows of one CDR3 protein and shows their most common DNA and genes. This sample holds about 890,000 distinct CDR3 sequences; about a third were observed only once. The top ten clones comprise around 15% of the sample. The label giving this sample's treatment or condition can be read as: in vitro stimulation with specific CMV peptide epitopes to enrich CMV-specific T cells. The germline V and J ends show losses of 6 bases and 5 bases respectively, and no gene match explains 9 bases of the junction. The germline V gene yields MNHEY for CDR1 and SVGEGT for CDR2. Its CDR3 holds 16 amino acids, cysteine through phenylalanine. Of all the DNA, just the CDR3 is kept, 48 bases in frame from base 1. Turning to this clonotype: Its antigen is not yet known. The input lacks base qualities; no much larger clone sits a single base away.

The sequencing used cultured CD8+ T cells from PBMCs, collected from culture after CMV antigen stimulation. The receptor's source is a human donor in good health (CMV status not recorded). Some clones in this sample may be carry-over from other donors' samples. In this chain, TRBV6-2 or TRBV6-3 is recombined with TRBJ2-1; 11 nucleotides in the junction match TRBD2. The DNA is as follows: TGTGCCAGCAGAATTAGCGGGGGGGCCCGGGACAATGAGCAGTTCTTC. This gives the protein CASRISGGARDNEQFF.